The 20 T cell receptor beta chains given below trace back to one sample, sequenced in a study of T-cell memory formation after mild COVID-19. TCRdb independently ran MiXCR on the 5' RACE reads; one entry per CDR3 protein. The table records 350,000 to 500,000 distinct CDR3 sequences, around 20% of them present only once. Sequencing input: PBMCs or a T cell subset sorted from them (not recorded which). All receptors derive from an adult woman who had mild COVID-19 (a few samples of this study predate the infection). Cell type and time point are not known.

The rearrangement links TRBV4-1 to TRBJ2-5; tentatively, D is TRBD2 (6 bases). The germline V and J ends were trimmed by 0 bases and 1 base, with 15 bases remaining between them. CDR3 size: 17 residues. The germline gives CDR1 MGHRA, CDR2 YSYEKL. CDR3 residues: CASSQEVGLEGQETQYF. DNA for the CDR3: TGCGCCAGCAGCCAAGAAGTGGGACTGGAGGGCCAAGAGACCCAGTACTTC.

This chain joins TRBV29-1 and TRBJ2-1; 9 bases line up with TRBD2. J was trimmed by 2 bases and V by 4 bases; bases with no gene match: 6. The CDR3 runs 15 residues. The germline gives CDR1 SQVTM, CDR2 ANQGSEA. CDR3: CSVVMASGTYNEQFF. The CDR3, as DNA: TGCAGCGTTGTGATGGCTAGCGGGACCTACAATGAGCAGTTCTTC.

The chain carries TRBV12-3 or TRBV12-4 and TRBJ2-7; weak D call: TRBD1 (5 bases). V was trimmed by 5 bases and J by 1 base, leaving 12 bases between them. The CDR3 loop spans 14 amino acids. The CDR3 nucleotides are TGTGCCAGCAGTCAATCCCGACAGTCCTACGAGCAGTACTTC. Amino acid sequence: CASSQSRQSYEQYF.

A few counts support this clonotype. The chain combines TRBV29-1 with TRBJ2-3; the D is unclear. Germline assignment: CDR1 SQVTM and CDR2 ANQGSEA. The CDR3 runs 9 residues. V lost 4 bases, J lost 5 bases, and 1 base lay in between. This CDR3 reads CSVGDTQYF. The CDR3 bases are TGCAGCGTTGGAGATACGCAGTATTTT.

CDR3 loop: CASSIGTGMDTIYF. The CDR3 coding sequence is TGTGCCAGCAGCATAGGGACAGGCATGGACACCATATATTTT. V gene TRBV7-3 combines with J gene TRBJ1-3, with TRBD1 identical over 8 bases. V gave up 5 bases and J gave up 8 bases; unmatched junction bases: 8. The CDR3 is made up of 14 amino acids. Germline CDR1 reads SGHTA; CDR2 reads FQGTGA. The whole variable domain, filled in from reference TRBV7-3 and TRBJ1-3, reads GAGVSQTPSNKVTEKGKYVELRCDPISGHTALYWYRQSLGQGPEFLIYFQGTGAADDSGLPNDRFFAVRPEGSVSTLKIQRTERGDSAVYLCASSIGTGMDTIYFGEGSWLTVV.

The chain combines TRBV3-2 with TRBJ2-3; no check of the table's D call, TRBD2, against the DNA was made. TRBV3-2 is annotated as a pseudogene. CDR3 length: 19 amino acids. The CDR3 is CASSQDSGPCKFCADTQYF. As DNA, the CDR3 is TGTGCCAGCAGCCAAGATTCCGGGCCCTGTAAGTTCTGCGCAGATACGCAGTATTTT.

V is TRBV10-1 and J is TRBJ2-7; possible D gene TRBD1, 6 bases. The CDR3 runs to 11 residues. Germline V gene data show CDR1 as WNHNN and CDR2 as SYGVQD (reference sequence). The V end was cut by 9 bases, the J end by 4 bases, with 10 bases between. CDR3 residues: CARTQGYEQYF. CDR3 DNA sequence: TGCGCCAGGACTCAGGGGTACGAGCAGTACTTC.

The chain is built from TRBV25-1 and TRBJ2-6; D remains ambiguous. V lost 7 bases, J lost 7 bases, and 5 bases lay in between. The CDR3 has 11 residues. Germline CDR1 MGHDK, CDR2 SYGVNS. CDR3 nucleotide sequence: TGTGCCAGCACAAAAGCCAACGTCCTGACTTTC. This encodes CASTKANVLTF.

V and J are TRBV30 and TRBJ2-2; D may be TRBD2 (6 bases). The CDR3 is made up of 16 amino acids. The ends were cut back, 0 bases at V and 0 bases at J, with 11 bases in the middle. Germline V lookup: CDR1 GTSNPN, CDR2 SVGIG (reference sequence). CDR3 DNA: TGTGCCTGGAGTGTATGGCGGACTACGAACACCGGGGAGCTGTTTTTT. Its translation is CAWSVWRTTNTGELFF.

V usage is TRBV7-8 and J usage is TRBJ1-1, with TRBD1 matching over 10 bases. The CDR3 is 15 amino acids. V shed 1 base, J shed 6 bases, and the junction held 5 bases outside the gene matches. From germline, CDR1 is SGHVS and CDR2 FQNEAQ. This CDR3 is CASSLELGTGAEAFF. The CDR3 bases are TGTGCCAGCAGCTTAGAGCTGGGGACAGGGGCTGAAGCTTTCTTT. Looking up the rest from reference TRBV7-8 and TRBJ1-1 gives the full variable domain: GAGVSQSPRYKVAKRGQDVALRCDPISGHVSLFWYQQALGQGPEFLTYFQNEAQLDKSGLPSDRFFAERPEGSVSTLKIQRTQQEDSAVYLCASSLELGTGAEAFFGQGTRLTVV.

This clonotype occurred a few times. The rearrangement uses TRBV20-1 and TRBJ2-7, with TRBD2 matching 7 bases. The CDR3 is 15 amino acids. From germline, CDR1 is DFQATT and CDR2 SNEGSKA (reference sequence). With 5 bases clipped from V and 2 bases from J, the junction kept 12 bases outside the gene matches. CDR3 DNA: TGCAGTGCTCCCCGGCAGGACGGGGGGACCTACGAGCAGTACTTC. It encodes CSAPRQDGGTYEQYF.

There are a few counts of this clonotype. The chain has TRBV5-5 and TRBJ2-7; TRBD2 matches at 7 bases. Trimming removed 0 bases from V and 7 bases from J; junction bases left unmatched: 16. Germline V gene lookup returns CDR1 SGHKS and CDR2 YYEKEE (reference sequence). This CDR3 comprises 17 residues. Here the CDR3 DNA reads TGTGCCAGCAGCTTGGGACAAATTTCCCCAGCGGGAAGGGAGCAGTACTTC. Residues: CASSLGQISPAGREQYF.

The gene calls are TRBV4-3 and TRBJ2-1; D gene uncertain. V shed 1 base and J shed 8 bases, with 9 bases lying between them. CDR1 and CDR2 (germline): LGHNA, YSLEER. The CDR3 sequence is 13 residues long. The CDR3 DNA is TGCGCCAGCAGCCAAGGAAGGACGGATGAGCAGTTCTTC. Protein: CASSQGRTDEQFF.

The rearrangement uses TRBV6-5 and TRBJ1-1; tentative D call: TRBD1 (6 bases). This CDR3 is 14 amino acids long. With 6 bases removed from V and 4 bases from J, the gap between germline ends came to 15 bases. The germline CDR1 and CDR2 sequences are MNHEY and SVGAGI. As DNA, the CDR3 is TGTGCCAGCAGCAAATCAGGGGTGCTCACTGAAGCTTTCTTT. This encodes CASSKSGVLTEAFF.

This sequence joins TRBV5-1 and TRBJ2-5, with D possibly TRBD2 on 6 matching bases. V lost 0 bases and J lost 5, with 11 bases in between. The germline CDR1 and CDR2 sequences are SGHRS and YFSETQ. The CDR3 consists of 14 residues. CDR3 nucleotides: TGCGCCAGCAGCTTGGGCTCAGGGAGGGAGACCCAGTACTTC. It specifies CASSLGSGRETQYF.

CDR3 sequence reads: CASSLTGSLETQYF. The CDR3 DNA sequence: TGTGCCAGCAGTTTGACAGGGAGTTTGGAGACCCAGTACTTC. The chain combines TRBV27 with TRBJ2-5; TRBD1 matches at 7 bases. Germline-derived CDR1 and CDR2 are MNHEY and SMNVEV (reference sequence). The junction had 6 bases not matched to a gene; V was cut back by 3 bases and J by 5 bases. There are 14 residues in the CDR3.

The rearrangement links TRBV30 to TRBJ2-7, with TRBD2 identical over 7 bases. This CDR3 has 11 amino acids. The germline gives CDR1 GTSNPN, CDR2 SVGIG (reference sequence). The CDR3 DNA sequence: TGTGGGGCTAGCGGAACCTACGAGCAGTACTTC. Amino acid sequence: CGASGTYEQYF.

This clonotype was counted only a few times. The CDR3 protein is CASSFGTNTGDSYEQYF. DNA of the CDR3: TGCGCCAGCAGTTTTGGGACTAATACAGGGGACTCCTACGAGCAGTACTTC. V is TRBV5-1 and J is TRBJ2-7; either TRBD1 or TRBD2 may supply D (7 bases each). This CDR3 region has 17 residues. V dropped 5 bases and J dropped 0 bases, with 21 bases sitting between them. Germline V gene lookup returns CDR1 SGHRS and CDR2 YFSETQ. Combining the CDR3 with reference TRBV5-1 and TRBJ2-7 gives the whole variable domain KAGVTQTPRYLIKTRGQQVTLSCSPISGHRSVSWYQQTPGQGLQFLFEYFSETQRNKGNFPGRFSGRQFSNSRSEMNVSTLELGDSALYLCASSFGTNTGDSYEQYFGPGTRLTVT.

The table lists this clonotype with a few counts. The V gene is TRBV5-1, the J gene TRBJ1-1; TRBD1 aligns across 9 bases. This CDR3 spans 17 amino acids. The V gene's germline CDR1 is SGHRS and CDR2 YFSETQ. The V and J ends lost 1 base and 3 bases, in that order; junction bases with no gene match: 10. The CDR3 spells CASSLTGGVLSDTEAFF. The CDR3 nucleotides read TGCGCCAGCAGCTTGACAGGGGGCGTCCTCTCGGACACTGAAGCTTTCTTT.

V gene TRBV7-2 combines with J gene TRBJ2-7, with a tentative D call TRBD1 (6 bases). V was clipped by 4 bases and J by 3 bases, with 10 bases between them. This CDR3 region has 13 residues. Germline-derived CDR1 and CDR2 are SGHTA and FQGNSA. The CDR3 region is CASSSDSYYEQYF. Here the CDR3 DNA reads TGTGCCAGCAGCTCGGACAGTTACTACGAGCAGTACTTC.